This entry features one TCR beta chain sequence. Its antigen target is currently unknown. Because it lacks the conserved phenylalanine or tryptophan at the end, this CDR3 is likely a read error. The limits of the CDR3 on the DNA are not certain, so only TCRdb's listed CDR3 is given. A total of 10 residues make up the CDR3, ends included. CDR1 SGHAT and CDR2 FQNNGV are derived from the germline V gene. This specimen belongs to a study of tumor-infiltrating lymphocytes in oesophageal squamous cell carcinoma (dated by TCRdb to about 2016). Libraries were made using PCR. For sequencing, an Illumina HiSeq 2000 was employed. TCRdb reran the public reads through fastp at Q25 and MiXCR, keeping productive beta chains. For every CDR3 protein sequence, its rows merge into one entry that carries the most common genes and DNA. Across this sample there are 3,500 to 4,500 distinct CDR3 sequences, with roughly 13% seen only once. Of the sample, less than 20% is held by the ten largest clones.

The source material was esophageal tumor tissue. The chain couples TRBV11-2 to TRBJ2-4; the D segment call TRBD2 is taken from the table without a DNA check. The TCR sequence derives from a male donor with esophageal squamous cell carcinoma. The CDR3 region: CASSRFGRAG.